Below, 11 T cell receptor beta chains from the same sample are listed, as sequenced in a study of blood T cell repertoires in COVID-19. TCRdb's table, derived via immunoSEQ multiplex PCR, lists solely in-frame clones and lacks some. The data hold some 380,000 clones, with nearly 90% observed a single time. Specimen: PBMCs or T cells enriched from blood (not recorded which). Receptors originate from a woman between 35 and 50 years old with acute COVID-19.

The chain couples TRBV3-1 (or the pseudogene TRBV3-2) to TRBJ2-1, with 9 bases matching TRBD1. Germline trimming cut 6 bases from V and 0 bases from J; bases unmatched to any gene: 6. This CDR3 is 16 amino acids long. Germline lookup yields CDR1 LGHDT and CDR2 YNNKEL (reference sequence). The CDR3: CASSPQGAPSYNEQFF. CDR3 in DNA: TGTGCCAGCAGTCCACAGGGGGCCCCCTCCTACAATGAGCAGTTCTTC.

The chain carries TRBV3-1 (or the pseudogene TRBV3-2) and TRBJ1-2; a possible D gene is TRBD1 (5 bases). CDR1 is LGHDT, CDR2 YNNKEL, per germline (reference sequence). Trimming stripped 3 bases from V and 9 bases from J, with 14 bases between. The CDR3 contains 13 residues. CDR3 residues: CASSQGRGSSYTF. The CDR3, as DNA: TGTGCCAGCAGCCAGGGGCGCGGTTCCAGCTACACCTTC.

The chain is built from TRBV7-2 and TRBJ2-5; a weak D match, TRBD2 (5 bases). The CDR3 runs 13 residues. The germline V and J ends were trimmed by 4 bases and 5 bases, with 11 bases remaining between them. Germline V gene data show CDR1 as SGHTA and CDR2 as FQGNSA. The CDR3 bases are TGTGCCAGCAGCTCTAGGTCGGGGGAGACCCAGTACTTC. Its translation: CASSSRSGETQYF.

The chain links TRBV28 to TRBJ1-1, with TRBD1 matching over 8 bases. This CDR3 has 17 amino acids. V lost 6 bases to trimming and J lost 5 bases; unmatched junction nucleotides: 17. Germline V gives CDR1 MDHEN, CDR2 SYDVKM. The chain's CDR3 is CASRGSIGAGGRTEAFF. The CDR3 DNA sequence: TGTGCCAGCAGGGGCAGCATTGGGGCAGGGGGCCGAACTGAAGCTTTCTTT.

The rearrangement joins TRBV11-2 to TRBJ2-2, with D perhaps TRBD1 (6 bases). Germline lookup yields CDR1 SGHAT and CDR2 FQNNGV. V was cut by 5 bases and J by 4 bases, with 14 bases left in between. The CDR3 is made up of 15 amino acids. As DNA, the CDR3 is TGTGCCAGCAGCAAGATTACAGGGCGCACCGGGGAGCTGTTTTTT. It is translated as CASSKITGRTGELFF.

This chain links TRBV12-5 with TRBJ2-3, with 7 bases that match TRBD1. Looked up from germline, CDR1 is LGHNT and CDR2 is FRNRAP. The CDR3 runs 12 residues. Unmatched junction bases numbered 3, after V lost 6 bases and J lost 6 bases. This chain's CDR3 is CASGPQGDTQYF. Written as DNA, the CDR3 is TGTGCTAGTGGCCCACAGGGGGATACGCAGTATTTT.

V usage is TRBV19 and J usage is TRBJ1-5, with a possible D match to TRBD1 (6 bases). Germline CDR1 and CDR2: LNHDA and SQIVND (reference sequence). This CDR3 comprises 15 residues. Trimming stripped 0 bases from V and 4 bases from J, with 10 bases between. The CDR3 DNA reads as TGTGCCAGTAGTATAGACACAGGGCCAAATCAGCCCCAGCATTTT. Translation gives CASSIDTGPNQPQHF.

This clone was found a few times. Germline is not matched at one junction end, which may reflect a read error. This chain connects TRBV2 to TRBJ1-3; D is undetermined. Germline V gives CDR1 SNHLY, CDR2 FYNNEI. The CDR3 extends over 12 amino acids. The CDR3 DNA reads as TGTGCCAGCAGTGTGAGTGGAGACACCATATATTTT. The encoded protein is CASSVSGDTIYF.

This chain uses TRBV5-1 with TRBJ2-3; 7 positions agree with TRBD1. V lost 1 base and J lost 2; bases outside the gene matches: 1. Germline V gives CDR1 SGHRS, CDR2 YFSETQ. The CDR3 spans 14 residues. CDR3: CASSLTGDTDTQYF. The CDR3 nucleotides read TGCGCCAGCAGCTTGACAGGGGACACAGATACGCAGTATTTT.

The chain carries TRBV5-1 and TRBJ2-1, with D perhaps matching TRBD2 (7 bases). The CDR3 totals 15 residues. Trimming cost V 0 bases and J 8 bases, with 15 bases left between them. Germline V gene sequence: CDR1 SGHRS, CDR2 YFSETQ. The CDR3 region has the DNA TGCGCCAGCAGCTTGGAGGTGGGGGGGCCGGATGAGCAGTTCTTC. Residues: CASSLEVGGPDEQFF.

The CDR3 protein is CASSPGQGGTEAFF. DNA for the CDR3: TGTGCCAGCAGCCCTGGACAGGGAGGTACTGAAGCTTTCTTT. The V and J genes are TRBV11-2 and TRBJ1-1; 8 bases map to TRBD1. Germline trimming cut 5 bases from V and 5 bases from J; bases unmatched to any gene: 7. CDR1 is SGHAT, CDR2 FQNNGV, per germline. The CDR3 runs 14 residues.